Here is one T cell receptor beta chain with its context. Its antigen is undetermined. Among ophthalmopathy patients, the Clinical Activity Score reached at least 3, the NOSPECS grade reached at least 4, and duration remained under 3 months. These data come from a study of T cells in Graves' hyperthyroidism and ophthalmopathy. General study findings and limits: Model output signaled ophthalmopathy a median roughly 6.5 months ahead of onset.

There are 15 residues in the CDR3. CDR1 is SGDLS and CDR2 is YYNGEE in the germline V gene. Deletions cut 3 bases from V and 4 bases from J, with 17 bases between. The source material, RNA transcripts, was used to amplify TCR beta CDR3 regions. HTBI primers were the set used in a first-round RT-PCR of the TCR CDR3. A single record per CDR3 protein comes from TCRdb applying MiXCR to the multiplex PCR reads. The table lists 560,000 or so distinct CDR3 sequences, about 20% of them singletons, with less than 55% in the top ten. This clonotype was obtained from a man aged 35 to 55 with Graves' ophthalmopathy. What was sequenced was blood. The chain employs TRBV9 and TRBJ2-7; TRBD2 might be the D (6 bases). As DNA, the CDR3 is TGTGCCAGCAGCGGGGGTGCGGGGTCCGGTTACGAGCAGTACTTC. It encodes CASSGGAGSGYEQYF.